Reported below is one T cell receptor beta chain. Its antigen has not been determined. The record has no base qualities; no much larger clone is one base away. These data belong to a study of T cell changes during pregnancy in multiple sclerosis (dated by TCRdb to about 2019). Regarding the study in general: Changes in the T cell repertoire over the course of pregnancy were examined in this study in women with multiple sclerosis.

The library was prepared using the immunoSEQ multiplex PCR assay. TCRdb provides this immuneACCESS table in a form limited to in-frame rearrangements. Some clones are lacking; in checked studies, under half of them reflect an unresolved V gene, and why the rest are absent is not known. For this sample there are some 48,000 clones; approximately 95% appear just once. The ten biggest clones cover over 4.5% of the sample. Based on the germline V gene, the CDR1 and CDR2 sequences are ENHRY and SYGVKD. The cysteine opens and the phenylalanine closes a CDR3 of 14 amino acids. Just CDR3 DNA is preserved here, 42 bases in frame from base 1. Trimming accounts for 3 bases at V and 4 bases at J, while the number of junction bases matched to no gene is 1.

This receptor was identified in a female donor with multiple sclerosis, enrolled in a pregnancy study. This material consisted of CD8+ T cells from peripheral blood mononuclear cells, taken in the first trimester of pregnancy. The chain employs TRBV10-3 and TRBJ2-2; 8 bases in the middle match TRBD2. The base sequence is TGTGCCATCAGTGACGGGGGGGGCACCGGGGAGCTGTTTTTT. It is translated as CAISDGGGTGELFF.